These 29 T cell receptor beta chains were sequenced from one sample in a study of metastatic and nonmetastatic thyroid tumors. TCRdb re-called clones via MiXCR from the PCR reads. The sample holds around 59,000 clones, under 20% seen once. No patient received treatment before thyroid surgery. Material: blood. The receptors shown here come from a male donor with papillary thyroid cancer or a benign thyroid nodule (not recorded which). Some clones in this sample may be carry-over from other donors' samples.

V and J are TRBV6-1 and TRBJ1-2; the match to TRBD1 covers 7 bases. Unmatched junction bases numbered 10, after V lost 5 bases and J lost 4 bases. CDR3 length: 15 residues. From germline, CDR1 is MNHNS and CDR2 SASEGT. The CDR3 here is CASSPSTGTSYGYTF. DNA for the CDR3: TGTGCCAGCAGTCCCTCGACAGGGACCAGCTATGGCTACACCTTC.

In this sample, this clone turned up many times. The chain couples TRBV29-1 to TRBJ1-1; 7 nucleotides line up with TRBD1. After removal of 2 bases from V and 0 bases from J, the junction contained 3 bases not matched to a gene. This CDR3 contains 14 residues. Germline V gene sequence: CDR1 SQVTM, CDR2 ANQGSEA. The DNA of the CDR3 is TGCAGCGTTGAAAGGGGACAGCTGAACACTGAAGCTTTCTTT. As protein: CSVERGQLNTEAFF.

This clone appeared a few times. The same CDR3 also results from other DNA sequences found in this sample. This chain uses TRBV5-4 with TRBJ2-5, with D perhaps given as TRBD1 or TRBD2 (5 bases each). Trimming left V 4 bases short and J 5 bases short, with 18 bases between. In germline, CDR1 is SGHNT, CDR2 YYREEE (reference sequence). CDR3 length: 15 amino acids. The CDR3 region has the DNA TGTGCCAGCAGCACCCCGGGACCCGGGGAGGAGACCCAGTACTTC. Its protein product is CASSTPGPGEETQYF.

This clone was recorded at least ten times. V and J are TRBV6-1 and TRBJ2-2; TRBD2 aligns across 7 bases. CDR1 and CDR2 from the germline V gene are MNHNS and SASEGT. This CDR3 is 14 amino acids long. Trimming cost V 8 bases and J 1 base; bases outside gene matches: 4. The CDR3 sequence: CASLGGENTGELFF. CDR3 bases: TGTGCCAGCCTTGGGGGGGAGAACACCGGGGAGCTGTTTTTT.

This clone was found a few times. A read error may be the cause here, since a much bigger clone is one base away. The chain combines TRBV6-4 with TRBJ2-3; 10 bases align to TRBD1. The trim removed 10 bases at V and 4 bases at J, leaving 5 bases unmatched. Germline V gives CDR1 MRHNA, CDR2 SNTAGT. This CDR3 has 13 residues. CDR3 in amino acids: CATGTGVADTQYF. CDR3 bases: TGTGCCACCGGGACAGGGGTCGCAGATACGCAGTATTTT.

Only a few counts were recorded for this clone. This may be a read error: a much more frequent sequence differs by one nucleotide. The rearrangement uses TRBV27 and TRBJ1-1, with a tentative D call TRBD1 (6 bases). The CDR3 covers 16 residues. The germline V gene encodes CDR1 MNHEY and CDR2 SMNVEV (reference sequence). Trimming pared 2 bases from V and 1 base from J, leaving 14 bases between. Here the CDR3 reads CASSLLWGLGNTEAFF. CDR3 DNA sequence: TGTGCCAGCAGTTTACTCTGGGGGCTGGGGAACACTGAAGCTTTCTTT.

This clone was recorded many times. V and J are TRBV5-4 and TRBJ2-7; D ambiguous. There are 17 residues in the CDR3. Trimming removed 1 base from V and 1 base from J, with 18 bases in between. The V gene's germline CDR1 is SGHNT and CDR2 YYREEE (reference sequence). The CDR3 protein is CASSLSRERRPSYEQYF. In DNA, the CDR3 is TGTGCCAGCAGCTTGTCCCGAGAACGGCGACCTTCCTACGAGCAGTACTTC.

The chain couples TRBV5-1 to TRBJ1-6; D might be TRBD1 (5 bases). Germline V gene data show CDR1 as SGHRS and CDR2 as YFSETQ. The CDR3 extends over 16 amino acids. Deletions cut 2 bases from V and 5 bases from J, with 14 bases between. The CDR3: CASSFEYGANNSPLHF. The CDR3 region has the DNA TGCGCCAGCAGCTTTGAATATGGGGCGAATAATTCACCCCTCCACTTT.

This clone has ten or more counts. CDR3 protein: CSARVVVAGGRTNTGELFF. CDR3 sequence (DNA): TGCAGTGCTAGAGTGGTGGTAGCGGGGGGACGAACGAACACCGGGGAGCTGTTTTTT. The V gene is TRBV20-1, the J gene TRBJ2-2; 10 bases match TRBD2. This CDR3 has 19 residues. Germline lookup yields CDR1 DFQATT and CDR2 SNEGSKA (reference sequence). Trimming took 1 base from V and 0 from J; bases not matched to a gene: 11.

This clone has a count of ten or more. The chain recombines TRBV7-2 with TRBJ2-2; D is undetermined. The CDR3 spans 14 residues. V lost 2 bases and J 3 bases, leaving 7 bases between the germline ends. Germline V CDR1 and CDR2: SGHTA, FQGNSA. The DNA of the CDR3 is TGTGCCAGCAGCTTACGACCTTACACCGGGGAGCTGTTTTTT. As protein: CASSLRPYTGELFF.

This clone was detected only once. The chain has TRBV20-1 and TRBJ1-3; D uncertain. The CDR3 is 14 residues long. Trimming stripped 5 bases from V and 0 bases from J, with 11 bases between. Germline lookup yields CDR1 DFQATT and CDR2 SNEGSKA (reference sequence). For the CDR3, the DNA is TGCAGTGCTTCGGACGGCCGCTCTGGAAACACCATATATTTT. Its translation is CSASDGRSGNTIYF.

This clone occurred many times. The genes are TRBV24-1 and TRBJ1-5; D remains unclear. This CDR3 comprises 15 residues. Germline loops: CDR1 KGHDR, CDR2 SFDVKD. Trimming stripped 3 bases from V and 0 bases from J, with 8 bases between. CDR3 DNA sequence: TGTGCCACCAGTGATCTCAAGGATAGCAATCAGCCCCAGCATTTT. It codes for CATSDLKDSNQPQHF.

This clone was seen more than once but under ten times. This may arise from a read error, as a much more abundant clone is one base away. This sample also contains other DNA sequences that code for the same CDR3. The V call is TRBV24-1, the J call TRBJ2-5; D may be TRBD1 (6 bases). Germline assignment: CDR1 KGHDR and CDR2 SFDVKD. The V and J ends lost 0 bases and 5 bases respectively, with 21 bases between them. CDR3 length: 18 amino acids. The CDR3 reads CATSDLDADGGVGETQYF. CDR3 coding DNA: TGTGCCACCAGTGATTTGGACGCGGATGGGGGCGTCGGCGAGACCCAGTACTTC.

The V call is TRBV20-1, the J call TRBJ2-1; D is unclear. The CDR3 extends over 15 amino acids. Trimming pared 3 bases from V and 9 bases from J, leaving 21 bases between. The germline V gene encodes CDR1 DFQATT and CDR2 SNEGSKA (reference sequence). CDR3 DNA sequence: TGCAGTGCTAGGGTCGGATTCTCTGGCAGCCCTGAGCAGTTCTTC. This translates into CSARVGFSGSPEQFF.

This clone has at least ten counts. V is TRBV6-4 and J is TRBJ2-3; 12 bases align to TRBD2. Unmatched junction bases numbered 2, after V lost 6 bases and J lost 1 base. The CDR3 contains 15 residues. From germline, CDR1 is MRHNA and CDR2 SNTAGT. CDR3 protein: CASSRTSGGTDTQYF. The CDR3 nucleotides are TGTGCCAGCAGCCGGACTAGCGGGGGCACAGATACGCAGTATTTT.

Concerning this clone itself: Relative to the germline gene, one junction end is altered; a read error may explain this. The chain uses TRBV9 and TRBJ2-3; TRBD2 agrees at 12 bases. Germline assignment: CDR1 SGDLS and CDR2 YYNGEE. The length of the CDR3 is 18 residues. The CDR3 bases are TGCGCCAGCAGCGTAGCCCCCGGACTAGCGGGATGCGTAGATACGCAGTATTTT. It encodes CASSVAPGLAGCVDTQYF.

This clone appeared many times. This chain connects TRBV19 to TRBJ2-4; 10 nucleotides agree with TRBD2. The junction had 12 bases not matched to a gene; V was cut back by 5 bases and J by 8 bases. The CDR3 sequence is 16 residues long. CDR1 is LNHDA and CDR2 is SQIVND in the germline V gene (reference sequence). In DNA, the CDR3 is TGTGCCAGTAGTTGGAGCGGGGGGGCCTCCGGTGACATTCAGTACTTC. Amino acid sequence: CASSWSGGASGDIQYF.

In its sample, this clone was seen many times. This chain connects TRBV9 to TRBJ2-1; 10 positions agree with TRBD2. The V and J ends lost 2 bases and 6 bases, in that order; junction bases with no gene match: 5. The CDR3 runs to 15 residues. Germline V gene data show CDR1 as SGDLS and CDR2 as YYNGEE. The CDR3 spells CASSVISGGANEQFF. In nucleotides, the CDR3 is TGTGCCAGCAGCGTCATCAGCGGGGGGGCCAATGAGCAGTTCTTC.

The chain employs TRBV6-1 and TRBJ2-5; TRBD2 agrees at 8 bases. The CDR3 is made up of 15 amino acids. Trimming took 8 bases from V and 5 from J; bases not matched to a gene: 13. Germline-derived CDR1 and CDR2 are MNHNS and SASEGT. CDR3 coding DNA: TGTGCCAGCGTACGCGTGTTTAGCGGGGTTGAGACCCAGTACTTC. This gives the protein CASVRVFSGVETQYF.

In this sample, this clone is medium-sized (0.01 to 0.1%). V gene TRBV27 combines with J gene TRBJ2-3; D is uncertain. This CDR3 is built from 14 residues. The ends were cut back, 2 bases at V and 2 bases at J, with 8 bases in the middle. Per the germline V gene, CDR1 is MNHEY and CDR2 is SMNVEV (reference sequence). DNA for the CDR3: TGTGCCAGCAGTTTAGGCCTATACACAGATACGCAGTATTTT. It is translated as CASSLGLYTDTQYF.

As to this clone: A much bigger clone sits one base away, suggesting this may be a read error. The rearrangement joins TRBV6-1 to TRBJ2-5, with D maybe TRBD2 (5 bases). CDR3 size: 14 residues. The V and J ends lost 4 bases and 1 base respectively, with 10 bases between them. The V gene's germline CDR1 is MNHNS and CDR2 SASEGT. In DNA, the CDR3 is TGTGCCAGCAGTGTCCCGGGATTCCAAGAGACCCAGTACTTC. Its translation: CASSVPGFQETQYF.

At least ten counts were recorded for this clone. The J gene is TRBJ1-1, the V gene TRBV27; the D is unclear. Germline assignment: CDR1 MNHEY and CDR2 SMNVEV (reference sequence). This CDR3 contains 13 residues. V was cut by 6 bases and J by 4 bases, with 12 bases left in between. CDR3 sequence reads: CASRSYGSTEAFF. CDR3 coding DNA: TGTGCCAGCAGGTCCTACGGTAGCACTGAAGCTTTCTTT.

This clone has at least ten counts. A junction boundary mismatches the germline segment, possibly from a read error. The chain uses TRBV7-7 and TRBJ2-5; D not resolved. The germline V gene has CDR1 SSHAT and CDR2 FNYEAQ (reference sequence). This CDR3 contains 13 residues. CDR3 protein: CASSLRHEETQYF. The CDR3 nucleotides are TGTGCTAGCAGCTTACGACACGAAGAGACCCAGTACTTC. Together with reference TRBV7-7 and TRBJ2-5, the CDR3 gives the full variable domain: GAGVSQSPRYKVTKRGQDVTLRCDPISSHATLYWYQQALGQGPEFLTYFNYEAQPDKSGLPSDRFSAERPEGSISTLTIQRTEQRDSAMYRCASSLRHEETQYFGPGTRLLVL.

This clone has just a few counts. The rearrangement uses TRBV4-1 and TRBJ2-7, with 9 nucleotides matching TRBD1. Germline-derived CDR1 and CDR2 are MGHRA and YSYEKL. This CDR3 region has 13 residues. Trimming at V came to 4 bases and at J to 5 bases, leaving 3 bases not matched to a gene. CDR3 sequence: CASSPRTGDEQYF. In nucleotides, the CDR3 is TGCGCCAGCAGCCCAAGGACAGGGGACGAGCAGTACTTC.

In its sample, this clone was seen many times. Distinct nucleotide sequences in the sample also encode this CDR3. The chain uses TRBV28 and TRBJ2-2; 10 bases are a match to TRBD1. Trimming cost V 5 bases and J 5 bases; bases outside gene matches: 8. The germline gives CDR1 MDHEN, CDR2 SYDVKM. The CDR3 runs 16 residues. The CDR3: CASSGWTGGSTGELFF. CDR3 DNA sequence: TGTGCCAGCAGTGGATGGACAGGGGGATCGACCGGGGAGCTGTTTTTT.

Note on this clone: In the same sample, other DNA sequences code for this CDR3. The rearrangement uses TRBV5-8 and TRBJ1-2; D not resolved. The CDR3 contains 16 residues. In germline, CDR1 is SGHTS, CDR2 YDEGEE. V lost 0 bases and J 6 bases, leaving 18 bases between the germline ends. The CDR3 here is CASSLVFVGRENGYTF. CDR3 DNA: TGTGCCAGCAGCTTGGTATTTGTGGGGAGAGAGAATGGCTACACCTTC.

This clone was counted many times. CDR3 nucleotides: TGTGCCTGGAGGGAGAAGGGTCGGACTGAAGCTTTCTTT. Protein sequence: CAWREKGRTEAFF. V and J are TRBV30 and TRBJ1-1, with D hard to call. Germline lookup yields CDR1 GTSNPN and CDR2 SVGIG (reference sequence). The CDR3 runs 13 residues. The ends were cut back, 3 bases at V and 5 bases at J, with 13 bases in the middle.

There are many counts of this clone. Possible read error: a much larger clone is one base away. Other DNA sequences in the sample encode the same CDR3. The chain combines TRBV19 with TRBJ2-2; D is unresolved. CDR1 is LNHDA, CDR2 SQIVND, per germline (reference sequence). The CDR3 has 11 amino acids. The chain's CDR3 is CASAGTGELFF. Written as DNA, the CDR3 is TGCGCCAGTGCTGGGACCGGGGAGCTGTTTTTT.

This clone was seen repeatedly, ten times or more. This chain links TRBV11-1 with TRBJ1-2, with D perhaps TRBD1 (6 bases). The CDR3 runs 17 residues. Germline V lookup: CDR1 SGHAT, CDR2 FQDESV (reference sequence). Trimming pared 7 bases from V and 8 bases from J, leaving 29 bases between. The CDR3 sequence: CASTLFTTGGGWEGYTF. CDR3 DNA sequence: TGTGCCAGCACCCTTTTTACGACAGGAGGCGGTTGGGAAGGCTACACCTTC.